Shown below are 7 T cell receptor beta chains from a single sample sequenced in a study of cytomegalovirus exposure and HLA in healthy donors. With 60 Vbeta and 13 Jbeta primers, the PCR was carried out. Assay: immunoSEQ multiplex PCR; the TCRdb copy retains only in-frame clones and omits some. The sample shows about 60,000 clones, about three quarters of them seen only once. Sequencing was carried out using PBMCs. The receptors stem from a female donor in good health and CMV-seronegative.

The V call is TRBV7-9, the J call TRBJ2-7; tentative D call: TRBD1 (5 bases). Germline CDR1 SEHNR, CDR2 FQNEAQ (reference sequence). Trimming removed 2 bases at V and 0 bases at J, with 8 bases between. The CDR3 consists of 14 residues. CDR3: CASSLLQDSYEQYF. The DNA for the CDR3 is TGTGCCAGCAGCTTACTACAGGACTCCTACGAGCAGTACTTC.

The chain recombines TRBV6-1 with TRBJ2-5; TRBD2 aligns across 8 bases. The CDR3 is 17 residues long. Germline V gives CDR1 MNHNS, CDR2 SASEGT. With V trimmed by 2 bases and J by 2 bases, 10 bases remained unmatched. CDR3 sequence: CASSERAGGMIQETQYF. CDR3 DNA: TGTGCCAGCAGTGAAAGGGCGGGGGGAATGATTCAAGAGACCCAGTACTTC.

This clone was picked up one time. J is TRBJ1-3 and V is TRBV10-3, with TRBD1 identical over 9 bases. In germline, CDR1 is ENHRY, CDR2 SYGVKD. This CDR3 region has 16 residues. Unmatched junction bases numbered 7, after V lost 5 bases and J lost 2 bases. CDR3 sequence (DNA): TGTGCCATCAGTTATACGGACAGGGGTCCTGGAAACACCATATATTTT. Translated, it gives CAISYTDRGPGNTIYF.

This chain connects TRBV4-2 to TRBJ1-2; weak D call: TRBD1 (6 bases). The CDR3 length is 13 residues. From germline, CDR1 is LGHNA and CDR2 YNFKEQ. Trimming pared 3 bases from V and 4 bases from J, leaving 9 bases between. DNA for the CDR3: TGTGCCAGCAGCCAGGAACAGGGCTATGGCTACACCTTC. It encodes CASSQEQGYGYTF.

As regards this clone: No conserved phenylalanine or tryptophan is present at the end of the CDR3, so a read error is the likely explanation. CDR3 residues: CASSLGDNRYGYTL. The CDR3 region has the DNA TGTGCCAGCAGCTTGGGGGACAACCGCTATGGCTACACCCTC. The rearrangement joins TRBV5-6 to TRBJ1-2; weak D call: TRBD1 (6 bases). Germline V gene lookup returns CDR1 SGHDT and CDR2 YYEEEE. The CDR3 contains 14 residues. V dropped 0 bases and J dropped 4 bases, with 10 bases sitting between them.

The chain employs TRBV27 and TRBJ1-1; tentative D call: TRBD1 (5 bases). Per the germline V gene, CDR1 is MNHEY and CDR2 is SMNVEV (reference sequence). The V end lost 0 bases, the J end lost 3 bases, and 29 bases lay between the germline ends. The CDR3 sequence is 21 residues long. As DNA, the CDR3 is TGTGCCAGCAGTTTATCGAAGTTTTTGGGGCAGGGTATTTCCTGGGACACTGAAGCTTTCTTT. It is translated as CASSLSKFLGQGISWDTEAFF.

There are a few counts of this clone. V is TRBV4-1 and J is TRBJ2-1, with D perhaps matching TRBD1 (6 bases). Between the trimmed V and J ends, which lost 0 bases and 1 base, there was a span of 13 bases. Germline CDR1 reads MGHRA; CDR2 reads YSYEKL. CDR3 size: 17 residues. The CDR3 bases are TGCGCCAGCAGCCAAGATGCCCAAGGGGGTTCCTACAATGAGCAGTTCTTC. This translates into CASSQDAQGGSYNEQFF.